This T cell receptor beta chain was recorded in a study of chemoradiotherapy in HPV16-positive cancers. On this clone itself: Its target is not known.

Germline-derived CDR1 and CDR2 are MGHRA and YSYEKL. CDR3 size: 13 residues. Repertoires were sampled repeatedly during chemoradiotherapy. Study-level results: HPV-specific T cells were functionally defined from only a couple of HPV16-positive patients.

The data were produced by immunoSEQ multiplex PCR, yet TCRdb's version contains in-frame clones alone and is incomplete. The sample yields about 12,000 clones, nearly 90% seen once. The chain has TRBV4-1 and TRBJ2-5; D uncertain. The J call may be wrong; the DNA end is better matched by TRBJ2-7. The source is a human donor with HPV-associated anogenital cancer. The sample was collected from a patient who underwent chemoradiotherapy. CDR3 amino acids: CASSPDGDYEQYF. CDR3 coding DNA: TGCGCCAGCAGCCCGGACGGAGACTACGAGCAGTACTTC.